The 30 T cell receptor beta chains reported below all come from one sample, sequenced in a study of OX40 agonist ivuxolimab in advanced cancers. Assay: immunoSEQ multiplex PCR; the TCRdb copy retains only in-frame clones and omits some. The sample includes fewer than 85,000 clones, approximately 80% of them seen just once. The sample consisted of CD4+ or CD8+ T cells sorted from blood, taken in a trial of the OX40 agonist ivuxolimab. These receptor sequences come from an adult with an advanced solid tumor such as melanoma, head and neck, liver or kidney cancer.

This clone appeared a single time. The chain couples TRBV9 to TRBJ2-5; weak D call: TRBD2 (6 bases). CDR1 SGDLS and CDR2 YYNGEE come from the germline V gene. The CDR3 runs 13 residues. V dropped 4 bases and J dropped 5 bases, with 12 bases sitting between them. The CDR3 DNA is TGTGCCAGCAGCCCTAGTGGGGGGGAGACCCAGTACTTC. Translation gives CASSPSGGETQYF.

The V and J genes are TRBV7-9 and TRBJ1-2; the match to TRBD1 covers 7 bases. V shed 5 bases, J shed 8 bases, and the junction held 11 bases outside the gene matches. This CDR3 comprises 14 residues. Germline values: CDR1 SEHNR, CDR2 FQNEAQ (reference sequence). Here the CDR3 reads CASSELGTVGGYTF. DNA of the CDR3: TGTGCCAGCAGCGAACTCGGGACAGTGGGAGGCTACACCTTC.

A single count supports this clone. The gene calls are TRBV28 and TRBJ2-7, with D unclear. From germline, CDR1 is MDHEN and CDR2 SYDVKM. Trimming removed 2 bases from V and 3 bases from J, with 8 bases in between. This CDR3 is built from 13 residues. The CDR3 bases are TGTGCCAGCAGTTTAGGGCAGAACTACGAGCAGTACTTC. Translated, it gives CASSLGQNYEQYF.

The V gene is TRBV5-1, the J gene TRBJ1-1; D not resolved. The CDR3 is made up of 16 amino acids. Trimming stripped 0 bases from V and 0 bases from J, with 12 bases between. Germline CDR1 and CDR2: SGHRS and YFSETQ. In DNA form, the CDR3 reads TGCGCCAGCAGCTTGGCGGAAATTAAAATGAACACTGAAGCTTTCTTT. Translating gives CASSLAEIKMNTEAFF.

This rearrangement joins TRBV11-2 to TRBJ1-3, with TRBD1 matching over 8 bases. Germline V CDR1 and CDR2: SGHAT, FQNNGV. V trimming: 4 bases; J trimming: 0 bases; junction bases outside the gene matches: 5. This CDR3 spans 16 amino acids. The CDR3 sequence is CASSSTGDYSGNTIYF. CDR3 bases: TGTGCCAGCAGCTCGACAGGGGACTACTCTGGAAACACCATATATTTT.

The V and J genes are TRBV5-1 and TRBJ2-5, with TRBD2 as a possible D gene (6 bases). The CDR3 has 13 amino acids. V was clipped by 4 bases and J by 10 bases, with 17 bases between them. CDR1 and CDR2 (germline): SGHRS, YFSETQ. As DNA, the CDR3 is TGCGCCAGCAGCCTGAACCCAGCGGGCCTCCAGTACTTC. It encodes CASSLNPAGLQYF.

The rearrangement uses TRBV9 and TRBJ1-1; a weak D match, TRBD1 (5 bases). Germline CDR1 SGDLS, CDR2 YYNGEE. V was clipped by 3 bases and J by 0 bases, with 12 bases between them. This CDR3 region has 15 residues. The CDR3 here is CASSATREMNTEAFF. The CDR3 DNA sequence: TGTGCCAGCAGCGCTACCAGGGAAATGAACACTGAAGCTTTCTTT.

The CDR3 nucleotides read TGTGCCAGCAGCCGGGCTCGGGAGCAGTTCTTC. Its protein product is CASSRAREQFF. The chain combines TRBV28 with TRBJ2-1; D unclear. Germline CDR1 is MDHEN and CDR2 is SYDVKM. The ends were cut back, 6 bases at V and 10 bases at J, with 10 bases in the middle. The CDR3 loop spans 11 amino acids.

The V and J genes are TRBV30 and TRBJ2-1, with 12 bases matching TRBD2. The germline V gene has CDR1 GTSNPN and CDR2 SVGIG (reference sequence). The CDR3 is 15 residues long. The junction had 10 bases not matched to a gene; V was cut back by 5 bases and J by 8 bases. DNA of the CDR3: TGTGCCTGGGCACTAGCGGGAGGAGATTTGGATGAGCAGTTCTTC. This codes for CAWALAGGDLDEQFF.

This rearrangement joins TRBV5-1 to TRBJ1-4; TRBD1 aligns across 8 bases. The V gene end was trimmed by 4 bases and the J gene end by 8 bases; junction bases not matched to a gene: 7. The germline V gene encodes CDR1 SGHRS and CDR2 YFSETQ. The CDR3 runs 14 residues. CDR3 protein: CASSRTGPSEKLFF. The CDR3 DNA reads TGCGCCAGCAGCAGGACAGGGCCGAGCGAAAAACTGTTTTTT. Full variable domain (missing parts from reference TRBV5-1 and TRBJ1-4): KAGVTQTPRYLIKTRGQQVTLSCSPISGHRSVSWYQQTPGQGLQFLFEYFSETQRNKGNFPGRFSGRQFSNSRSEMNVSTLELGDSALYLCASSRTGPSEKLFFGSGTQLSVL.

The V and J genes are TRBV9 and TRBJ2-3; 8 nucleotides match TRBD2. With 2 bases clipped from V and 3 bases from J, the junction kept 5 bases outside the gene matches. Germline-derived CDR1 and CDR2 are SGDLS and YYNGEE. The CDR3 is made up of 15 amino acids. The CDR3 reads CASSVQAGATDTQYF. CDR3 bases: TGTGCCAGCAGCGTCCAAGCGGGGGCAACAGATACGCAGTATTTT. The entire variable domain, with the rest obtained from reference TRBV9 and TRBJ2-3, is as follows: DSGVTQTPKHLITATGQRVTLRCSPRSGDLSVYWYQQSLDQGLQFLIQYYNGEERAKGNILERFSAQQFPDLHSELNLSSLELGDSALYFCASSVQAGATDTQYFGPGTRLTVL.

The chain combines TRBV9 with TRBJ2-3; 8 bases map to TRBD1. The V and J ends lost 0 bases and 6 bases, in that order; junction bases with no gene match: 9. CDR1 SGDLS and CDR2 YYNGEE come from the germline V gene. The length of the CDR3 is 16 residues. The CDR3 here is CASSVGAGGSGDTQYF. CDR3 DNA: TGTGCCAGCAGCGTAGGGGCAGGGGGCTCTGGTGATACGCAGTATTTT.

As DNA, the CDR3 is TGTGCCAGCAGCTTTAAGACAGGGAGTAATGAAAAACTGTTTTTT. Translation: CASSFKTGSNEKLFF. The chain links TRBV5-6 to TRBJ1-4; 7 nucleotides match TRBD1. The CDR3 has 15 amino acids. Germline V gene lookup returns CDR1 SGHDT and CDR2 YYEEEE. V lost 2 bases to trimming and J lost 4 bases; unmatched junction nucleotides: 5.

The chain uses TRBV5-1 and TRBJ2-2, with D maybe TRBD2 (6 bases). The CDR3 contains 15 residues. Between the trimmed V and J ends, which lost 4 bases and 4 bases, there was a span of 14 bases. Germline V lookup: CDR1 SGHRS, CDR2 YFSETQ. CDR3 DNA: TGCGCCAGCAGCGCGGACGCGGGAATCACCGGGGAGCTGTTTTTT. Its translation is CASSADAGITGELFF. Filled out from reference TRBV5-1 and TRBJ2-2, the complete variable domain reads KAGVTQTPRYLIKTRGQQVTLSCSPISGHRSVSWYQQTPGQGLQFLFEYFSETQRNKGNFPGRFSGRQFSNSRSEMNVSTLELGDSALYLCASSADAGITGELFFGEGSRLTVL.

The chain combines TRBV18 with TRBJ2-2; maybe TRBD1 (5 bases). The ends were cut back, 3 bases at V and 4 bases at J, with 15 bases in the middle. The CDR3 has 16 residues. CDR1 and CDR2 (germline): KGHSH, LQKENI. DNA of the CDR3: TGTGCCAGCTCACCCACCAGGGTTCCCGGCACCGGGGAGCTGTTTTTT. Its protein is CASSPTRVPGTGELFF.

Remarks on this clone: This sample also contains other DNA sequences that code for the same CDR3. This rearrangement joins TRBV5-1 to TRBJ1-2, with 9 bases aligning to TRBD1. The CDR3 is made up of 16 amino acids. From germline, CDR1 is SGHRS and CDR2 YFSETQ. V shed 0 bases, J shed 2 bases, and the junction held 5 bases outside the gene matches. CDR3 amino acids: CASSLVGGTGNYGYTF. DNA for the CDR3: TGCGCCAGCAGCTTGGTGGGGGGGACAGGGAACTATGGCTACACCTTC.

The gene calls are TRBV2 and TRBJ1-6; 7 bases align to TRBD1. The J segment lost 10 bases and the V segment lost 4 bases, leaving 7 bases of the junction unmatched. Germline V gene data show CDR1 as SNHLY and CDR2 as FYNNEI. The CDR3 has 14 amino acids. Here the CDR3 DNA reads TGTGCCAGCAGTGGTCCAGGGGGAGAATCACCCCTCCACTTT. Protein sequence: CASSGPGGESPLHF. Combining the CDR3 with reference TRBV2 and TRBJ1-6 gives the whole variable domain EPEVTQTPSHQVTQMGQEVILRCVPISNHLYFYWYRQILGQKVEFLVSFYNNEISEKSEIFDDQFSVERPDGSNFTLKIRSTKLEDSAMYFCASSGPGGESPLHFGNGTRLTVT.

The V and J genes are TRBV7-2 and TRBJ2-7, with 9 bases lining up with TRBD2. CDR3 size: 14 residues. The J segment lost 3 bases and the V segment lost 5 bases, leaving 5 bases of the junction unmatched. The V gene's germline CDR1 is SGHTA and CDR2 FQGNSA. CDR3 protein: CASSVSGSGYEQYF. The CDR3 region has the DNA TGTGCCAGCAGCGTTAGCGGGAGTGGCTACGAGCAGTACTTC.

V usage is TRBV5-1 and J usage is TRBJ1-4; no firm D call. Germline V gene data show CDR1 as SGHRS and CDR2 as YFSETQ. V lost 2 bases and J lost 1, with 6 bases in between. The CDR3 has 14 amino acids. CDR3 sequence reads: CASSFQGTNEKLFF. The CDR3 DNA follows: TGCGCCAGCAGCTTTCAAGGAACTAATGAAAAACTGTTTTTT.

The J gene is TRBJ2-1, the V gene TRBV2; D is possibly TRBD1 (5 bases). The CDR3 covers 16 residues. Between the trimmed V and J ends, which lost 7 bases and 5 bases, there was a span of 21 bases. Germline V gives CDR1 SNHLY, CDR2 FYNNEI. The CDR3 protein is CASKGGATERDNEQFF. The CDR3 nucleotides read TGTGCCAGCAAAGGTGGAGCGACAGAAAGAGACAATGAGCAGTTCTTC.

This chain uses TRBV6-1 with TRBJ2-3; D may be TRBD2 (6 bases). The CDR3 is 16 residues long. CDR1 MNHNS and CDR2 SASEGT come from the germline V gene. The V gene lost 0 bases and the J gene lost 2 bases, with 12 bases spanning the gap. CDR3 DNA: TGTGCCAGCAGTGAAGCGCGGGGAAGAACCACAGATACGCAGTATTTT. It encodes CASSEARGRTTDTQYF.

V usage is TRBV6-4 and J usage is TRBJ2-1, with 7 bases fitting TRBD1. Germline trimming cut 10 bases from V and 4 bases from J; bases unmatched to any gene: 25. The germline V gene has CDR1 MRHNA and CDR2 SNTAGT. The CDR3 consists of 19 residues. The DNA of the CDR3 is TGTGCCACCCCCGCAGGGACAGCCCCGCTTAATAGCGTGTACAATGAGCAGTTCTTC. Translated, it gives CATPAGTAPLNSVYNEQFF.

This chain links TRBV6-1 with TRBJ2-3, with 11 bases lining up with TRBD1. The germline gives CDR1 MNHNS, CDR2 SASEGT. Losses at the gene ends were 5 bases for V and 6 bases for J; bases not matched to a gene: 7. This CDR3 comprises 15 residues. In DNA, the CDR3 is TGTGCCAGCAGTCCGGGACAGGGGGTAACGGATACGCAGTATTTT. This encodes CASSPGQGVTDTQYF.

The count of this clone is one. J is TRBJ1-5 and V is TRBV12-2. TRBV12-2 is given as a pseudogene. This CDR3 has 15 amino acids. CDR3 sequence: CASRLSYCRDQPQHF. The CDR3 DNA is TGTGCAAGTCGCTTATCCTATTGTAGGGACCAGCCCCAGCATTTT.

The chain carries TRBV6-5 and TRBJ2-5; TRBD1 matches at 7 bases. Per the germline V gene, CDR1 is MNHEY and CDR2 is SVGAGI. The CDR3 covers 15 residues. V dropped 2 bases and J dropped 4; count of bases not matched to a gene: 7. CDR3 bases: TGTGCCAGCAGTTACGACACAGGGGAGACAGAGACCCAGTACTTC. Translating it yields CASSYDTGETETQYF.

The gene calls are TRBV19 and TRBJ1-1; tentatively, D is TRBD1 (5 bases). Trimming left V 1 base short and J 1 base short, with 19 bases between. CDR1 is LNHDA, CDR2 SQIVND, per germline (reference sequence). There are 18 residues in the CDR3. CDR3 nucleotides: TGTGCCAGTAGTATAGTAGCGGGGGGGGACGGTAGGAACACTGAAGCTTTCTTT. Amino acids: CASSIVAGGDGRNTEAFF. The variable domain in full, completed from reference TRBV19 and TRBJ1-1, reads DGGITQSPKYLFRKEGQNVTLSCEQNLNHDAMYWYRQDPGQGLRLIYYSQIVNDFQKGDIAEGYSVSREKKESFPLTVTSAQKNPTAFYLCASSIVAGGDGRNTEAFFGQGTRLTVV.

The chain couples TRBV4-3 to TRBJ1-3; D unclear. Germline-derived CDR1 and CDR2 are LGHNA and YSLEER. V lost 0 bases and J lost 0, with 6 bases in between. The CDR3 covers 15 residues. CDR3 nucleotide sequence: TGCGCCAGCAGCCAAGATCCCGGCTCTGGAAACACCATATATTTT. Residues: CASSQDPGSGNTIYF.

This clone has at least ten counts. V is TRBV4-1 and J is TRBJ1-4; no clear D gene. V lost 5 bases and J lost 7, with 11 bases in between. Germline CDR1 reads MGHRA; CDR2 reads YSYEKL. The CDR3 spans 13 residues. The CDR3 sequence is CASSFLEGEKLFF. The CDR3 DNA reads TGCGCCAGCAGCTTCCTCGAGGGTGAAAAACTGTTTTTT.

This chain uses TRBV6-1 with TRBJ1-2; maybe TRBD1 (6 bases). V lost 7 bases and J 4 bases, leaving 13 bases between the germline ends. CDR1 and CDR2 from the germline V gene are MNHNS and SASEGT. The CDR3 has 13 amino acids. CDR3 protein: CASNPDRIYGYTF. DNA of the CDR3: TGTGCCAGCAACCCTGACAGGATCTATGGCTACACCTTC.

This clone was counted a few times. The J gene is TRBJ1-2, the V gene TRBV29-1, with 7 bases aligning to TRBD1. Per the germline V gene, CDR1 is SQVTM and CDR2 is ANQGSEA. This CDR3 is built from 14 residues. The V gene end was trimmed by 2 bases and the J gene end by 8 bases; junction bases not matched to a gene: 11. The CDR3 sequence is CSVEPPGRGGGYTF. Written as DNA, the CDR3 is TGCAGCGTTGAACCTCCAGGGCGAGGGGGCGGCTACACCTTC. Based on the CDR3 plus reference TRBV29-1 and TRBJ1-2, the full variable domain is SAVISQKPSRDICQRGTSLTIQCQVDSQVTMMFWYRQQPGQSLTLIATANQGSEATYESGFVIDKFPISRPNLTFSTLTVSNMSPEDSSIYLCSVEPPGRGGGYTFGSGTRLTVV.